Presented here are 21 T cell receptor beta chains from one specimen sequenced in a study of CD8 T cells in ankylosing spondylitis. No antigen has been assigned to these receptors. TCRdb re-called the 5' RACE reads through MiXCR, storing one row per CDR3 protein. The table records about 500,000 distinct CDR3 sequences, 5.3% of them present only once. Findings of the study overall: Ankylosing spondylitis blood appeared to be characterized by a TCR beta motif of eight highly homologous variants.

What was sequenced was blood, either unsorted or a sorted T cell fraction (not recorded which). The origin of the receptors is a male donor with ankylosing spondylitis.

This clonotype came up many times. The rearrangement uses TRBV7-2 and TRBJ2-5; the D is unclear. CDR1 is SGHTA, CDR2 FQGNSA, per germline. V was cut by 5 bases and J by 4 bases, with 17 bases left in between. This CDR3 spans 15 amino acids. In DNA form, the CDR3 reads TGTGCCAGCAGCCTCTCCCTAGGCTTTTCAGAGACCCAGTACTTC. Amino acids: CASSLSLGFSETQYF. Looking up the rest from reference TRBV7-2 and TRBJ2-5 gives the full variable domain: GAGVSQSPSNKVTEKGKDVELRCDPISGHTALYWYRQSLGQGLEFLIYFQGNSAPDKSGLPSDRFSAERTGGSVSTLTIQRTQQEDSAVYLCASSLSLGFSETQYFGPGTRLLVL.

The CDR3 coding sequence is TGTGCCAGCAGTTTATTGGGGCTAAACTACGAGCAGTACTTC. It is translated as CASSLLGLNYEQYF. The V and J genes are TRBV27 and TRBJ2-7, with D possibly TRBD1 on 5 matching bases. Germline CDR1 MNHEY, CDR2 SMNVEV (reference sequence). Trimming removed 1 base at V and 3 bases at J, with 10 bases between. This CDR3 is 14 amino acids long.

This clonotype was picked up a small number of times. The gene calls are TRBV7-9 and TRBJ2-5; D might be TRBD1 or TRBD2, each matching 5 bases. The CDR3 has 15 residues. The V gene's germline CDR1 is SEHNR and CDR2 FQNEAQ (reference sequence). V lost 3 bases and J 3 bases, leaving 14 bases between the germline ends. The CDR3 spells CASSFLRDREETQYF. CDR3 DNA: TGTGCCAGCAGCTTCCTCCGGGACCGCGAAGAGACCCAGTACTTC.

This clonotype was seen ten or more times. V gene TRBV28 combines with J gene TRBJ1-2; no clear D gene. The ends were cut back, 2 bases at V and 7 bases at J, with 17 bases in the middle. Germline V lookup: CDR1 MDHEN, CDR2 SYDVKM. This CDR3 has 15 amino acids. The CDR3 region is CASSLVAGQAGGYTF. As DNA, the CDR3 is TGTGCCAGCAGTTTAGTGGCAGGCCAAGCGGGTGGCTACACCTTC.

This clonotype was seen many times. This chain uses TRBV15 with TRBJ1-3, with D possibly matching TRBD1 (6 bases). CDR3 length: 17 residues. CDR1 is LNHNV, CDR2 YYDKDF, per germline (reference sequence). V was cut by 1 base and J by 1 base, with 14 bases left in between. The CDR3 loop is CATSRGTGKSSGNTIYF. CDR3 DNA: TGTGCCACCAGCAGAGGAACAGGGAAATCTTCTGGAAACACCATATATTTT.

This clonotype was seen many times. A read error may produce the germline difference seen at one junction end. The chain joins TRBV27 to TRBJ1-2; D might be TRBD1 (5 bases). CDR3 size: 14 residues. Germline V gene data show CDR1 as MNHEY and CDR2 as SMNVEV (reference sequence). The CDR3 loop is CASSLSNEGAGLVF. The DNA for the CDR3 is TGTGCCAGCAGTTTATCGAACGAAGGGGCGGGTCTAGTCTTC.

The chain couples TRBV20-1 to TRBJ2-1; 12 bases match TRBD2. Per germline, CDR1 DFQATT and CDR2 SNEGSKA (reference sequence). The CDR3 spans 14 residues. The V segment lost 2 bases and the J segment 9 bases; nucleotides outside the gene matches: 5. The chain's CDR3 is CSARKLAGGIEQFF. CDR3 in DNA: TGCAGTGCTAGAAAGCTAGCGGGAGGGATTGAGCAGTTCTTC.

This clonotype was observed many times. The chain joins TRBV5-1 to TRBJ2-3, with D possibly TRBD1 on 6 matching bases. Trimming pared 5 bases from V and 0 bases from J, leaving 10 bases between. CDR1 SGHRS and CDR2 YFSETQ come from the germline V gene. The CDR3 runs 14 residues. The CDR3 nucleotides are TGCGCCAGCAGTAAAACAGGGAGCACAGATACGCAGTATTTT. This gives the protein CASSKTGSTDTQYF.

The table lists this clonotype with many counts. The rearrangement links TRBV9 to TRBJ2-7, with D hard to call. Trimming removed 2 bases from V and 4 bases from J, with 10 bases in between. Germline V gene data show CDR1 as SGDLS and CDR2 as YYNGEE. This CDR3 region has 13 residues. The CDR3 DNA reads as TGTGCCAGCAGCGTCGCGACCTCATACGAGCAGTACTTC. Residues: CASSVATSYEQYF.

This clonotype was observed many times. This sequence joins TRBV20-1 and TRBJ2-3; 7 nucleotides match TRBD1. After removal of 5 bases from V and 2 bases from J, the junction contained 7 bases not matched to a gene. CDR3 size: 14 residues. The germline V gene has CDR1 DFQATT and CDR2 SNEGSKA (reference sequence). The CDR3 region has the DNA TGCAGTGCTGAAAGGGGGCACCTCACAGATACGCAGTATTTT. As protein: CSAERGHLTDTQYF.

This clonotype was picked up many times. This rearrangement joins TRBV29-1 to TRBJ2-5, with a possible D match to TRBD2 (5 bases). CDR3 length equals 12 residues. The germline V and J ends were trimmed by 4 bases and 4 bases, with 10 bases remaining between them. CDR1 is SQVTM, CDR2 ANQGSEA, per germline. Here the CDR3 reads CSVGASRETQYF. CDR3 nucleotide sequence: TGCAGCGTTGGGGCTAGCCGAGAGACCCAGTACTTC.

This clonotype was detected ten times or more. This chain links TRBV4-2 with TRBJ2-7, with D tentatively TRBD1 (5 bases). Per germline, CDR1 LGHNA and CDR2 YNFKEQ. The V gene lost 6 bases and the J gene lost 0 bases, with 15 bases spanning the gap. The CDR3 runs to 15 residues. CDR3: CASSPGNGHSYEQYF. In DNA, the CDR3 is TGTGCCAGCAGTCCCGGAAACGGACACTCCTACGAGCAGTACTTC.

This clonotype came up many times. The CDR3, as DNA: TGTGCCAGCAGCCTGTGGGACAGGGAGGGTCAGCCCCAGCATTTT. The encoded protein is CASSLWDREGQPQHF. The chain carries TRBV5-5 and TRBJ1-5; 9 nucleotides match TRBD1. Trimming removed 4 bases from V and 6 bases from J; junction bases left unmatched: 8. CDR3 size: 15 residues. Germline CDR1 and CDR2: SGHKS and YYEKEE (reference sequence).

This clonotype showed up many times. The rearrangement links TRBV27 to TRBJ2-4, with D possibly TRBD1 on 7 matching bases. Deletions cut 6 bases from V and 0 bases from J, with 12 bases between. Germline lookup yields CDR1 MNHEY and CDR2 SMNVEV (reference sequence). This CDR3 is 15 amino acids long. The CDR3 loop reads CASSAGGLAKNIQYF. The CDR3 coding sequence is TGTGCCAGCAGCGCAGGGGGGCTAGCCAAAAACATTCAGTACTTC.

This clonotype showed up many times. A read error may produce the germline difference seen at one junction end. The chain couples TRBV5-1 to TRBJ2-6; 7 nucleotides agree with TRBD2. The CDR3 has 14 residues. Germline lookup yields CDR1 SGHRS and CDR2 YFSETQ. The CDR3 DNA sequence: TGTGCCAGCAGCGGGGACTCTGGGGCCAACGTCCTGACTTTC. Its translation: CASSGDSGANVLTF.

This clonotype was picked up a small number of times. The rearrangement uses TRBV4-1 and TRBJ1-1; no reliable D call. The CDR3 runs to 15 residues. Trimming stripped 1 base from V and 0 bases from J, with 9 bases between. Germline lookup yields CDR1 MGHRA and CDR2 YSYEKL. In DNA, the CDR3 is TGCGCCAGCAGCCAAGTGGCCAGGATGAACACTGAAGCTTTCTTT. It codes for CASSQVARMNTEAFF.

At least ten counts were recorded for this clonotype. V is TRBV4-2 and J is TRBJ1-1, with 7 bases matching TRBD1. Germline V CDR1 and CDR2: LGHNA, YNFKEQ. V trimming: 2 bases; J trimming: 4 bases; junction bases outside the gene matches: 7. The CDR3 loop spans 15 amino acids. The CDR3, as DNA: TGTGCCAGCAGCCAATCCTACAGGGGAGGCACTGAAGCTTTCTTT. It yields the protein CASSQSYRGGTEAFF.

This clonotype was found many times. This chain links TRBV29-1 with TRBJ2-1, with D hard to call. The CDR3 sequence is 9 residues long. The V and J ends lost 3 bases and 10 bases respectively, with 4 bases between them. CDR1 is SQVTM and CDR2 is ANQGSEA in the germline V gene. The chain's CDR3 is CSVEVEQFF. For the CDR3, the DNA is TGCAGCGTTGAGGTAGAGCAGTTCTTC.

The table lists this clonotype with many counts. The chain uses TRBV6-1 and TRBJ2-5, with 10 nucleotides matching TRBD2. The CDR3 totals 15 residues. Germline CDR1 reads MNHNS; CDR2 reads SASEGT. Losses at the gene ends were 7 bases for V and 7 bases for J; bases not matched to a gene: 12. The CDR3 loop is CASTPGLAELVTQYF. CDR3 DNA sequence: TGTGCCAGCACCCCAGGACTAGCGGAATTGGTGACCCAGTACTTC.

The sample holds a few counts of this clonotype. V and J are TRBV7-8 and TRBJ2-7; D may be TRBD1 (5 bases). This CDR3 has 14 residues. The V gene's germline CDR1 is SGHVS and CDR2 FQNEAQ. V was clipped by 5 bases and J by 3 bases, with 14 bases between them. CDR3 sequence: CASSDRTPDYEQYF. The CDR3 bases are TGTGCCAGCAGCGACCGGACACCCGACTACGAGCAGTACTTC.

This clonotype was seen ten or more times. This chain connects TRBV20-1 to TRBJ2-5; 8 bases align to TRBD2. The V gene's germline CDR1 is DFQATT and CDR2 SNEGSKA (reference sequence). This CDR3 region has 14 residues. J lost 5 bases, V lost 3 bases, and 8 bases had no gene match. The CDR3 here is CSASPAGVMETQYF. DNA for the CDR3: TGCAGTGCTAGCCCAGCGGGAGTGATGGAGACCCAGTACTTC.